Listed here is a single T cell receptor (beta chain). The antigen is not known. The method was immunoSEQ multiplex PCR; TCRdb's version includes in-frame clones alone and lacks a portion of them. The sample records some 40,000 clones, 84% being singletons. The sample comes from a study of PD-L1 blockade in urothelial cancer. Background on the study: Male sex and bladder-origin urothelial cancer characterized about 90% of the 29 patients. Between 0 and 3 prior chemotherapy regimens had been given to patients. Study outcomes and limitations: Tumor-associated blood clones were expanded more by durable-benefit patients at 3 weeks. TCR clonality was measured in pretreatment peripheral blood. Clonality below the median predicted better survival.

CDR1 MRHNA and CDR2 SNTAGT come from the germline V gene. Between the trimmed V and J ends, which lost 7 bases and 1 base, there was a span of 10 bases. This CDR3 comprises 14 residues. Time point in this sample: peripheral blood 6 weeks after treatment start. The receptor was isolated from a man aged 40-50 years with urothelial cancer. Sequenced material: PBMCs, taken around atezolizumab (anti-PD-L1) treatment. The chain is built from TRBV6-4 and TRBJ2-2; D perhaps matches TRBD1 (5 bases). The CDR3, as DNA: TGTGCCAGCAAGCAGGGTGTGAACACCGGGGAGCTGTTTTTT. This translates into CASKQGVNTGELFF.